The T cell receptor (beta chain) under discussion was sequenced for a study of blood T cell repertoires in COVID-19 (dated by TCRdb to between 2020 and 2021). For context, the study as a whole: The collaborator samples originated in the United States, Italy and Spain and spanned the acute and convalescent phases of COVID-19. Sample metadata almost always included a de-identified subject ID, COVID-19 status, age in years and sex. The repertoires were released in a freely available public database meant as a resource for research on the immune response to SARS-CoV-2. The material from the prospective study consisted of cDNA or gDNA derived from T cells, B-cell-depleted T cells, or PBMCs. The samples were drawn from two sources: the first 160 participants of the ongoing ImmuneRACE study, and some 1,300 subjects contributed by 6 global collaborators. Where available, HLA class I and class II types were obtained from metadata supplied by the sample provider rather than from assay-based typing. Subjects who had been exposed to COVID-19, were actively infected with it, or had recovered from it provided the deeply sampled blood TCRbeta repertoires that made up the dataset. The full study reports these points: How much clinical and demographic metadata was included differed by source and by participant, and the metadata was provided uncurated.

The germline V gene provides CDR1 SQVTM and CDR2 ANQGSEA. The CDR3 sequence holds 13 residues, the cysteine and phenylalanine included. Of the read, only the CDR3 DNA is kept; its 39 bases are in frame from base 1. V is clipped by 1 base and J by 7 bases, and the sequence between their germline boundaries is 13 bases long. TCRbeta CDR3 regions were amplified from genomic DNA using the immunoSEQ Assay, a bias-controlled multiplex PCR. In the paper's pipeline: Nucleated cell counts per sample were estimated from amplification of reference gene primers within the assay. Sequence reads were collapsed and filtered to measure the absolute abundance of every unique TCRbeta CDR3 rearrangement. For each sample, productive Simpson clonality was calculated as the square root of Simpson's diversity index over productive rearrangements. The table comes from immuneACCESS by way of TCRdb, which keeps in-frame sequences with V and J called. Part of the clones is missing from these tables; in studies checked, under half for an unresolved V gene and the rest for unknown reasons. The V and J calls and the clone size are those of that table, but D and trimming were determined from the DNA. Present in this sample are approximately 300,000 clones, around 85% of which were seen just once. Together, the top ten hold 1.5% to 2% of the sample.

Participants in the prospective study were enrolled through a virtual design, were aged about 18 to 89 years, and lived in 24 United States geographic areas. To assign participants to cohorts, the prospective study relied on clinical history that participants themselves reported in a screening survey and a study questionnaire. A participant counted as exposed if, within 2 weeks of entering the study, that participant had been in contact with someone who had a PCR-confirmed or clinician-diagnosed COVID-19 case. Mobile phlebotomists in the prospective study collected whole blood, serum and a nasopharyngeal or oropharyngeal swab from every participant. Participants in the prospective study had the option to provide additional blood draws and questionnaires over a roughly two-month period. Before DNA extraction, prospective study blood samples were shipped either frozen or at room temperature. On this clone itself: The antigen it binds to is not known. Base quality data are lacking; no much larger clone is found one base away.

The chain is encoded by TRBV29-1 joined to TRBJ1-2, with the D segment identity uncertain. This sequence was found in a woman aged 25-40 years who had been exposed to COVID-19. Source material: PBMCs or T cells enriched from blood (not recorded which). The CDR3 has the sequence CSVEVRSGGGYTF. The DNA sequence follows: TGCAGCGTTGAAGTTAGGTCAGGTGGTGGCTACACCTTC.